The clone carrying this T cell receptor beta chain occurred once. What it binds is unknown. This table comes from immunoSEQ multiplex PCR, and its TCRdb copy is limited to in-frame clones, with some not included. The sample lists about 82,000 clones, more than 75% seen once, with less than 2% in the top ten. These data are taken from a study of OX40 agonist ivuxolimab in advanced cancers. Study information: A diagnosis of hepatocellular carcinoma, melanoma, renal cell or head and neck cancer was present in dose-escalation patients.

Study-wide findings and caveats: Expanded clones belonging to CD8+ T cells outnumbered, on average, those of CD4+. Within 6 weeks, CD4+ and CD8+ blood T cells expanded clonally at 0.1 to 3.0 mg/kg. Antigen specificity of clonally expanded peripheral T cells was not established.

The CDR3 is 11 residues long. In germline, CDR1 is MDHEN, CDR2 SYDVKM. This TCR was sampled from an adult with an advanced solid tumor such as melanoma, head and neck, liver or kidney cancer. The chain links TRBV28 to TRBJ2-5; D is undetermined. The J call is in doubt because the DNA end fits TRBJ2-7 better. The material was CD4+ or CD8+ T cells sorted from blood, obtained in a trial of the OX40 agonist ivuxolimab. This chain's CDR3 is CASSQPYEQYF. The CDR3 DNA is TGTGCCAGCAGCCAACCCTACGAGCAGTACTTC.